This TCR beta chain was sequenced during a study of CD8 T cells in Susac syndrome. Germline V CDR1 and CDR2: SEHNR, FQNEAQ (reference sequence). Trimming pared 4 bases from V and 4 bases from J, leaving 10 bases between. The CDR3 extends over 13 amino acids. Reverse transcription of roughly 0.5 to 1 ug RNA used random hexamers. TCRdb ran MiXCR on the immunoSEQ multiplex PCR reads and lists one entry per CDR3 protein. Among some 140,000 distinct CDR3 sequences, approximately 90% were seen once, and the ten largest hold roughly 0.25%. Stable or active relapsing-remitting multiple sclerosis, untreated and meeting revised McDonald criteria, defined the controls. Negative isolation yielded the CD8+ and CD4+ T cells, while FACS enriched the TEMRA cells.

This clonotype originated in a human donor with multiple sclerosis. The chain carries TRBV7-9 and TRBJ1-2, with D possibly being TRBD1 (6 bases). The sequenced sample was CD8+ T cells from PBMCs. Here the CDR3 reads CASSSGTSYGYTF. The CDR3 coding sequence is TGTGCCAGCAGCTCCGGGACAAGCTATGGCTACACCTTC.